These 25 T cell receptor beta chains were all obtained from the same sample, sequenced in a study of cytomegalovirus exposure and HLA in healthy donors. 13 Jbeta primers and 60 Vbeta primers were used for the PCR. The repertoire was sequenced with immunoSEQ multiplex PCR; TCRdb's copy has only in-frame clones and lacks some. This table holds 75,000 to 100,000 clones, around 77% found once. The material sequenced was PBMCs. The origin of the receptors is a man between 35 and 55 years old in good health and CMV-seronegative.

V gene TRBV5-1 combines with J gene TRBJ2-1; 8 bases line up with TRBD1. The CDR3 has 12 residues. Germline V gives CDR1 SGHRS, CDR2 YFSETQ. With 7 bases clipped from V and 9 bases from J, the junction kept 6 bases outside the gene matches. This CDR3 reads CASGQGIGEQFF. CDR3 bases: TGCGCCAGCGGACAGGGAATTGGTGAGCAGTTCTTC.

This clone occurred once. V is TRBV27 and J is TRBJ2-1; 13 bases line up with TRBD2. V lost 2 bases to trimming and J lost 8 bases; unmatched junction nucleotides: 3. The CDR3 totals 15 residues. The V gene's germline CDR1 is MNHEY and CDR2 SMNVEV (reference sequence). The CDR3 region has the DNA TGTGCCAGCAGTTTAACTAGCGGGGGGGCAGATGAGCAGTTCTTC. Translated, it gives CASSLTSGGADEQFF.

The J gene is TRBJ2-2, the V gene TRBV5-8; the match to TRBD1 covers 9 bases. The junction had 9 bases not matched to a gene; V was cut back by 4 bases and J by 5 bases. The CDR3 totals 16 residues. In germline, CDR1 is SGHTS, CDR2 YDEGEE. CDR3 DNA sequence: TGTGCCAGCAGCCCCGGGACAGGGAGAGGGACCGGGGAGCTGTTTTTT. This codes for CASSPGTGRGTGELFF.

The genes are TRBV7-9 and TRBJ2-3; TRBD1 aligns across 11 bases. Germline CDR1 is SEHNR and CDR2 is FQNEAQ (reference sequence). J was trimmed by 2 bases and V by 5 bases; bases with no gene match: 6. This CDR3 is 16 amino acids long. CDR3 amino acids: CASSPRTGGNTDTQYF. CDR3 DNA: TGTGCCAGCAGCCCGAGGACAGGGGGCAACACAGATACGCAGTATTTT.

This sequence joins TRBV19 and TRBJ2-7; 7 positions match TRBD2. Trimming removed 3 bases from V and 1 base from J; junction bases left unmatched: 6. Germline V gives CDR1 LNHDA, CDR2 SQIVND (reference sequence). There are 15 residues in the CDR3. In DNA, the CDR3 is TGTGCCAGTAGTATCTATGCGGGAGAGTCCTACGAGCAGTACTTC. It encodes CASSIYAGESYEQYF.

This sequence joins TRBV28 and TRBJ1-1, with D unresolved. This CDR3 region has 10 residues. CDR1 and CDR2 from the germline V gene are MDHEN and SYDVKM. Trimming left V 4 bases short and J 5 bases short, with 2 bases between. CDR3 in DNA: TGTGCCAGCAGTTCAACTGAAGCTTTCTTT. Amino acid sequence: CASSSTEAFF.

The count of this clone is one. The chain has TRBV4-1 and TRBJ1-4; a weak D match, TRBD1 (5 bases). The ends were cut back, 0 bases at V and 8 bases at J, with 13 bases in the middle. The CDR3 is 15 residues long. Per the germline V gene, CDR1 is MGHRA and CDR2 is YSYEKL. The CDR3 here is CASSQDLRGGEKLFF. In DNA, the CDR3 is TGCGCCAGCAGCCAAGATTTGCGGGGCGGGGAAAAACTGTTTTTT.

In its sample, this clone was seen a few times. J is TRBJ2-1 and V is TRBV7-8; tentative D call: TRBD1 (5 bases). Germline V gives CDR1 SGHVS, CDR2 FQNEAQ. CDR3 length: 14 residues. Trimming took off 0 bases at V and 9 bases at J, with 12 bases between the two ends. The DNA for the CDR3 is TGTGCCAGCAGCTTAGCGGGGCAGAGGCGTGAGCAGTTCTTC. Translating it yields CASSLAGQRREQFF.

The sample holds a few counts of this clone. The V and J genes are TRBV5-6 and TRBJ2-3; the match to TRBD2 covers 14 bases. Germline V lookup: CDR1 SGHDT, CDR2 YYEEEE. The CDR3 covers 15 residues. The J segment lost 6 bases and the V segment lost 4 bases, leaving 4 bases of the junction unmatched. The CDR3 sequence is CASSGRTSGRDTQYF. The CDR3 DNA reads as TGTGCCAGCAGCGGCAGGACTAGCGGGAGGGATACGCAGTATTTT.

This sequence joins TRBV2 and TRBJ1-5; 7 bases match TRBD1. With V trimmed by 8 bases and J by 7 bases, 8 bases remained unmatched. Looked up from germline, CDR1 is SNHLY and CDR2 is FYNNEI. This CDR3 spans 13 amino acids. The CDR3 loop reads CASGWDSRQPQHF. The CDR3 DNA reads TGTGCCAGCGGATGGGACAGTAGACAGCCCCAGCATTTT.

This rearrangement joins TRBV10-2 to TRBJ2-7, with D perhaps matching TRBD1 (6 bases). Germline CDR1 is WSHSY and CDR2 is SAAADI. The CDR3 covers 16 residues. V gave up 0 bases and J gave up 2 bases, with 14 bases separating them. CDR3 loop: CASSESPGDTTYEQYF. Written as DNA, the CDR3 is TGCGCCAGCAGTGAGTCTCCCGGGGACACAACCTACGAGCAGTACTTC.

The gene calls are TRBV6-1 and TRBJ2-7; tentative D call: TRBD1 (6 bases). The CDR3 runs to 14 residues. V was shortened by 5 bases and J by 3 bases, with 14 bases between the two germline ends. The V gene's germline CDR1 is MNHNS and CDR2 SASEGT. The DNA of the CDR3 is TGTGCCAGCAGTCCCGGGACAAGCATCTACGAGCAGTACTTC. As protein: CASSPGTSIYEQYF.

The CDR3 is CASSSPTGQGAEGYTF. As DNA, the CDR3 is TGTGCCAGCAGCTCGCCCACGGGACAGGGGGCTGAAGGCTACACCTTC. This chain connects TRBV7-9 to TRBJ1-2; 12 bases map to TRBD1. Germline values: CDR1 SEHNR, CDR2 FQNEAQ (reference sequence). The CDR3 runs to 16 residues. V shed 4 bases and J 8 bases; nucleotides not matched to a gene: 11.

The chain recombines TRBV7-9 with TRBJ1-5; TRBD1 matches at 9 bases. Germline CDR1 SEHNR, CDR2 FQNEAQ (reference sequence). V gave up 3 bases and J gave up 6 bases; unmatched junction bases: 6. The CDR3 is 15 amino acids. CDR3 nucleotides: TGTGCCAGCAGCTTTGGGACAGGGTTGATTCAGCCCCAGCATTTT. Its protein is CASSFGTGLIQPQHF.

The CDR3 loop is CASSLPSGSGEQYF. The CDR3 region has the DNA TGCGCCAGCAGCTTGCCTAGCGGGAGCGGCGAGCAGTACTTC. The V call is TRBV5-1, the J call TRBJ2-7; 10 bases match TRBD2. Germline V gives CDR1 SGHRS, CDR2 YFSETQ. The length of the CDR3 is 14 residues. Germline trimming cut 1 base from V and 6 bases from J; bases unmatched to any gene: 4.

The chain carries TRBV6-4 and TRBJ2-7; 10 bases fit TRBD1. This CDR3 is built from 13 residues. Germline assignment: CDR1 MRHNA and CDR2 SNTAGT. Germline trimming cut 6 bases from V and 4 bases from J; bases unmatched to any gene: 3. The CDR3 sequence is CASSRDRGYEQYF. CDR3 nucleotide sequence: TGTGCCAGCAGCCGGGACAGGGGATACGAGCAGTACTTC.

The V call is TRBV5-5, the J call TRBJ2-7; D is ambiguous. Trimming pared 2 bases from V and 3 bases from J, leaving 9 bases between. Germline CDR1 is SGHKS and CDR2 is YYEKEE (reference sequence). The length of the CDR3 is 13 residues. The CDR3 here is CASSFSLFYEQYF. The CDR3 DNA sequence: TGTGCCAGCAGCTTTAGTCTCTTCTACGAGCAGTACTTC. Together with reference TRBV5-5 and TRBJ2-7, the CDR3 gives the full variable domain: DAGVTQSPTHLIKTRGQQVTLRCSPISGHKSVSWYQQVLGQGPQFIFQYYEKEERGRGNFPDRFSARQFPNYSSELNVNALLLGDSALYLCASSFSLFYEQYFGPGTRLTVT.

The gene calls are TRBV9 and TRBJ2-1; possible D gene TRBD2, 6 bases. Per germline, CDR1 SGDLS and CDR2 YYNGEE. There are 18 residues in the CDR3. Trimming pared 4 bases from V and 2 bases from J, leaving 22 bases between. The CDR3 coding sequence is TGTGCCAGCAGCCCAGGCGGTGGTCGGGGGTGGGCCTACAATGAGCAGTTCTTC. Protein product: CASSPGGGRGWAYNEQFF.

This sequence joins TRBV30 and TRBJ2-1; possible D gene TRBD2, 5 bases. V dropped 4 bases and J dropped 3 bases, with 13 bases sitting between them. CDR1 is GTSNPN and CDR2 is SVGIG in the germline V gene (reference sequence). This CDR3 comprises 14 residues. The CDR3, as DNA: TGTGCCTGGACTAGTTTTGAGGGCTACAATGAGCAGTTCTTC. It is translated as CAWTSFEGYNEQFF.

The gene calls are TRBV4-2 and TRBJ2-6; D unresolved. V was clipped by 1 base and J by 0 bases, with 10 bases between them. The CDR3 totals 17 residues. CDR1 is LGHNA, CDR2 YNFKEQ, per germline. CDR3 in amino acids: CASSQGLADSGANVLTF. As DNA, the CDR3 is TGTGCCAGCAGCCAAGGTTTAGCCGACTCTGGGGCCAACGTCCTGACTTTC.

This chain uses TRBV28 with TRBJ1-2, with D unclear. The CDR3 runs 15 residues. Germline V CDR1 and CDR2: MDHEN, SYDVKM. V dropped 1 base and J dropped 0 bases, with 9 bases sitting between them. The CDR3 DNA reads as TGTGCCAGCAGTTTATCCCCGACTCCTAACTATGGCTACACCTTC. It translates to CASSLSPTPNYGYTF.

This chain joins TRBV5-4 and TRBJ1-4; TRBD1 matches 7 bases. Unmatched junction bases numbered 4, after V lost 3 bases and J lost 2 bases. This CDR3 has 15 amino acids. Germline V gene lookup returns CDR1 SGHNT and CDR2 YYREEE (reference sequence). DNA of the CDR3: TGTGCCAGCAGCTCCAGGACAGGCACTAATGAAAAACTGTTTTTT. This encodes CASSSRTGTNEKLFF.

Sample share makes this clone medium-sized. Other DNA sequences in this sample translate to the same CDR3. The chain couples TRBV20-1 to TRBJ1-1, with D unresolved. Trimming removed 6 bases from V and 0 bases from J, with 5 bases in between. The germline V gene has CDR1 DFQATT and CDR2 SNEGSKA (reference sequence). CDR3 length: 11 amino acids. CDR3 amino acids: CSAPLNTEAFF. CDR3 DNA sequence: TGCAGTGCCCCCTTGAACACTGAAGCTTTCTTT.

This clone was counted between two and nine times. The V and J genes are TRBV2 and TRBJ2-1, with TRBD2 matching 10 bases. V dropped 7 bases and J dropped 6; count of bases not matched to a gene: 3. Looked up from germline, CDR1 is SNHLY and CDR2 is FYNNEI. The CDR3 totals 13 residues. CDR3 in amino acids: CASTGTSANEQFF. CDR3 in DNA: TGTGCCAGCACCGGGACTAGCGCCAATGAGCAGTTCTTC.

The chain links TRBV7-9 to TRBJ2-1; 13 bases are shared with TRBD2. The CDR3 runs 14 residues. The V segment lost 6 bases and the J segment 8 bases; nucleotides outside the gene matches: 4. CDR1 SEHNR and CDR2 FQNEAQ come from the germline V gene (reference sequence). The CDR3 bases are TGTGCCAGCAGGGGACTAGCGGGAAGTTATGAGCAGTTCTTC. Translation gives CASRGLAGSYEQFF.